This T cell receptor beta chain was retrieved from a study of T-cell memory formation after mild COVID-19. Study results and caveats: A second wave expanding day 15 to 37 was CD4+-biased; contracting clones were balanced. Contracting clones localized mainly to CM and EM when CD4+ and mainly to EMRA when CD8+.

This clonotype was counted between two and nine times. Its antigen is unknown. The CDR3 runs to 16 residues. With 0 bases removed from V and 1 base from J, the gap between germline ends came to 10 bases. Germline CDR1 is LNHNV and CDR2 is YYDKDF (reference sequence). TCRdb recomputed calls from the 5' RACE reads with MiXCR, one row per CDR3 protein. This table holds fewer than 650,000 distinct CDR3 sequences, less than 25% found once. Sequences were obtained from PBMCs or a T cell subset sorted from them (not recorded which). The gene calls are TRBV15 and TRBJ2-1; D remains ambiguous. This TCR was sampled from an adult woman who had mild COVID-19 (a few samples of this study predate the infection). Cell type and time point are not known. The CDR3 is CATSRDLGPSYNEQFF. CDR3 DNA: TGTGCCACCAGCAGAGATCTTGGCCCATCCTACAATGAGCAGTTCTTC.